This TCR beta chain is from a study of T cells in localized non-small cell lung cancer. Study findings and constraints: Appearances in adjacent lung were noted for a median approximately 61 of the top 100 tumor clones. Adjacent uninvolved lung had the highest clonality, suggesting focused antigen responses.

TCRdb's table, derived via immunoSEQ multiplex PCR, lists solely in-frame clones and lacks some. The sample contains 35,000 to 50,000 clones, 79% of which appear only once. A remark on this clone: The antigen is not known.

The trim removed 3 bases at V and 3 bases at J, leaving 5 bases unmatched. CDR1 and CDR2 (germline): MDHEN, SYDVKM. This CDR3 is 16 amino acids long. The origin of this receptor is a woman aged 35 to 69 with stage II squamous cell lung carcinoma. The V and J genes are TRBV28 and TRBJ2-1; 10 bases map to TRBD2. The sequencing here drew on PBMCs, taken before any cancer treatment. CDR3 nucleotides: TGTGCCAGCAGTTTCCTGAGCGGGAGGGGCTACAATGAGCAGTTCTTC. Amino acids: CASSFLSGRGYNEQFF.